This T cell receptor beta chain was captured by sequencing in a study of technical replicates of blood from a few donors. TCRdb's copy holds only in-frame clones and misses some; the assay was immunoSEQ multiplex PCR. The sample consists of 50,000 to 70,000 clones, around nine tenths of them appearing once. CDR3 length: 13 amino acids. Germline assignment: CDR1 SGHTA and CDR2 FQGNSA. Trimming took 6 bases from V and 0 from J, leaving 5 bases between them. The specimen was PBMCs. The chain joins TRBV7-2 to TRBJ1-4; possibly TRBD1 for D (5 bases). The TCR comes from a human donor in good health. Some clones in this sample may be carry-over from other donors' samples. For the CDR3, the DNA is TGTGCCAGCAGGACAGCAACTAATGAAAAACTGTTTTTT. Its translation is CASRTATNEKLFF.